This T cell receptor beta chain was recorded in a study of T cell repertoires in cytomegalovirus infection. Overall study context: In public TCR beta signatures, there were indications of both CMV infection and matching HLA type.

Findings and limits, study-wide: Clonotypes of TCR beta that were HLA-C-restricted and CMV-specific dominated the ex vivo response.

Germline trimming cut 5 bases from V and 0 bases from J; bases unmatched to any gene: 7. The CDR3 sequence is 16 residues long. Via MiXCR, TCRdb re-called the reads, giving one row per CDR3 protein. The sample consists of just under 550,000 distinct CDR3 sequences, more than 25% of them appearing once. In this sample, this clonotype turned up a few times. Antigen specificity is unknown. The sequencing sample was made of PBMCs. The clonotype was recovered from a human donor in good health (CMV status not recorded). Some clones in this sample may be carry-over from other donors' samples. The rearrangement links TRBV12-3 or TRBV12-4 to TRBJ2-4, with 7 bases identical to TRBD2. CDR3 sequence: CASSIGTNIAKNIQYF. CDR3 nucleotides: TGTGCCAGCAGTATCGGGACTAACATAGCCAAAAACATTCAGTACTTC.